The rows below give T cell receptor beta chains drawn from one sample of a study of cytomegalovirus exposure and HLA in healthy donors. The table came from immunoSEQ multiplex PCR; TCRdb's copy has only in-frame clones and leaves some out. The sample consists of about 120,000 clones, roughly 70% of them appearing once. Sequencing was carried out using PBMCs. These receptors were collected from a woman aged 40 to 50 in good health and CMV-seropositive. The CDR3 runs from the conserved cysteine through the conserved F or W. A D gene is named only where the DNA matches it firmly. Expanded clones get a size class; other rows say once, few or many, or leave the size out.

J: TRBJ1-5
size: NA
D: TRBD1
V: TRBV19
CDR3: CASSYDGTGNQPQHF
DNA: TGTGCCAGTAGCTACGACGGGACAGGCAATCAGCCCCAGCATTTT

J: TRBJ2-3
size: NA
D: TRBD2
V: TRBV11-2
CDR3: CASSPRGGSTDTQYF
DNA: TGTGCCAGCAGCCCAAGGGGAGGGAGCACAGATACGCAGTATTTT

J: TRBJ1-2
size: NA
D: TRBD1
V: TRBV28
CDR3: CASSLADRGNYGYTF
DNA: TGTGCCAGCAGTTTAGCGGACAGGGGGAACTATGGCTACACCTTC

J: TRBJ1-2
size: once
D: TRBD1
V: TRBV19
CDR3: CASIPTGELDGYTF
DNA: TGTGCCAGTATCCCGACAGGGGAGTTGGATGGCTACACCTTC

J: TRBJ2-7
size: NA
D: TRBD2
V: TRBV7-8
CDR3: CASSLRAGDDIHYEQYF
DNA: TGTGCCAGCAGCTTACGAGCGGGAGATGACATTCACTACGAGCAGTACTTC

J: TRBJ2-7
size: NA
D: NA
V: TRBV5-1
CDR3: CASSPEDRRSGEQYF
DNA: TGCGCCAGCAGTCCTGAAGACAGACGATCCGGCGAGCAGTACTTC

J: TRBJ2-5
size: NA
D: NA
V: TRBV18
CDR3: CASSFPGLEKETQYF
DNA: TGTGCCAGCTCATTCCCGGGACTCGAAAAAGAGACCCAGTACTTC

J: TRBJ1-1
size: few
D: TRBD1
V: TRBV7-9
CDR3: CASSSTGGNTEAFF
DNA: TGTGCCAGCAGCTCGACAGGGGGGAACACTGAAGCTTTCTTT

J: TRBJ1-5
size: NA
D: NA
V: TRBV6-5
CDR3: CASSYSAGGNQPQHF
DNA: TGTGCCAGCAGTTACTCGGCAGGGGGCAATCAGCCCCAGCATTTT

J: TRBJ2-7
size: NA
D: TRBD2
V: TRBV19
CDR3: CASSIILAGNSEQYF
DNA: TGTGCCAGTAGTATAATCCTAGCGGGTAATTCCGAGCAGTACTTC

J: TRBJ1-2
size: NA
D: TRBD1
V: TRBV29-1
CDR3: CSVDRDRLYGYTF
DNA: TGCAGCGTTGACCGGGACAGACTCTATGGCTACACCTTC

J: TRBJ2-3
size: NA
D: TRBD2
V: TRBV7-8
CDR3: CASSLVGGSGGTDTQYF
DNA: TGTGCCAGCAGCTTAGTCGGCGGGAGCGGGGGGACAGATACGCAGTATTTT

J: TRBJ2-2
size: NA
D: TRBD1
V: TRBV2
CDR3: CASSDRGYRGNTGELFF
DNA: TGTGCCAGCAGTGATCGGGGCTACAGGGGGAACACCGGGGAGCTGTTTTTT

J: TRBJ2-2
size: NA
D: NA
V: TRBV30
CDR3: CAWTGGVNTGELFF
DNA: TGTGCCTGGACGGGCGGGGTGAACACCGGGGAGCTGTTTTTT

J: TRBJ1-2
size: few
D: NA
V: TRBV28
CDR3: CASSPTDRFSYGYTF
DNA: TGTGCCAGCAGCCCGACGGACAGATTCTCCTATGGCTACACCTTC

J: TRBJ2-1
size: NA
D: TRBD2
V: TRBV4-1
CDR3: CARRLSGGLLNEQFF
DNA: TGCGCCAGAAGACTTAGCGGGGGGTTGCTCAATGAGCAGTTCTTC

J: TRBJ2-2
size: NA
D: NA
V: TRBV9
CDR3: CASSGFRGNTGELFF
DNA: TGTGCCAGCAGCGGTTTCAGGGGGAACACCGGGGAGCTGTTTTTT

J: TRBJ2-1
size: NA
D: NA
V: TRBV28
CDR3: CASSLEGGHEQFF
DNA: TGTGCCAGCAGTTTGGAGGGGGGGCATGAGCAGTTCTTC

J: TRBJ2-7
size: NA
D: NA
V: TRBV10-3
CDR3: CAISDTDSPFYEQYF
DNA: TGTGCCATCAGTGACACGGACAGCCCTTTCTACGAGCAGTACTTC

J: TRBJ1-2
size: NA
D: NA
V: TRBV7-6
CDR3: CASSPTGELNYGYTF
DNA: TGTGCCAGCAGCCCCACCGGGGAGCTGAACTATGGCTACACCTTC

J: TRBJ2-3
size: NA
D: TRBD2
V: TRBV10-1
CDR3: CASKSGTRTDTQYF
DNA: TGCGCCAGCAAGAGCGGGACCCGTACAGATACGCAGTATTTT

J: TRBJ1-4
size: NA
D: TRBD1
V: TRBV29-1
CDR3: CSVLGQGGSEKLFF
DNA: TGCAGCGTTTTAGGACAGGGGGGGAGTGAAAAACTGTTTTTT

J: TRBJ1-4
size: NA
D: NA
V: TRBV5-1
CDR3: CASTPTGYQNEKLFF
DNA: TGCGCCAGCACTCCTACAGGGTATCAGAATGAAAAACTGTTTTTT

J: TRBJ1-3
size: NA
D: NA
V: TRBV7-9
CDR3: CASSGGRATGNTIYF
DNA: TGTGCCAGCAGCGGGGGCAGGGCGACAGGAAACACCATATATTTT

J: TRBJ1-6
size: few
D: NA
V: TRBV6-5
CDR3: CASSYSPGHKNSPLHF
DNA: TGTGCCAGCAGTTACTCACCGGGACACAAAAATTCACCCCTCCACTTT

J: TRBJ1-1
size: few
D: NA
V: TRBV20-1
CDR3: CSTGGTEAFF
DNA: TGCAGTACCGGGGGGACTGAAGCTTTCTTT

J: TRBJ2-6
size: NA
D: TRBD2
V: TRBV5-4
CDR3: CASSLGLAGSGANVLTF
DNA: TGTGCCAGCAGCTTGGGACTAGCGGGCTCTGGGGCCAACGTCCTGACTTTC

J: TRBJ1-6
size: NA
D: TRBD1
V: TRBV25-1
CDR3: CASGGTGENSPLHF
DNA: TGTGCCAGCGGGGGGACAGGGGAGAATTCACCCCTCCACTTT

J: TRBJ1-1
size: few
D: NA
V: TRBV7-9
CDR3: CASSVVRDTYFTEAFF
DNA: TGTGCCAGCAGTGTGGTTCGAGACACCTATTTCACTGAAGCTTTCTTT

J: TRBJ2-2
size: NA
D: TRBD1
V: TRBV7-2
CDR3: CASPDGTVFTGELFF
DNA: TGTGCCTCCCCTGACGGGACAGTATTCACCGGGGAGCTGTTTTTT

J: TRBJ1-5
size: NA
D: TRBD1
V: TRBV19
CDR3: CASSTPGQGSNQPQHF
DNA: TGTGCCAGTAGTACGCCGGGACAGGGCAGCAATCAGCCCCAGCATTTT